The clone carrying this T cell receptor beta chain was seen a handful of times. V gave up 6 bases and J gave up 3 bases; unmatched junction bases: 4. From germline, CDR1 is LNHDA and CDR2 SQIVND (reference sequence). There are 13 residues in the CDR3. This specimen belongs to a study of blood T cell repertoires in COVID-19. The repertoire was sequenced with immunoSEQ multiplex PCR; TCRdb's copy has only in-frame clones and lacks some. The repertoire holds about 380,000 clones, with around 90% as singletons. This clonotype was obtained from a woman in her late teens or twenties who had recovered from COVID-19. The V gene is TRBV19, the J gene TRBJ1-1; 7 positions agree with TRBD1. The sequenced sample consisted of PBMCs or T cells enriched from blood (not recorded which). CDR3 residues: CASRPQGDTEAFF. CDR3 DNA sequence: TGTGCCAGTAGGCCGCAGGGGGACACTGAAGCTTTCTTT.